The present T cell receptor (beta chain) was sequenced within a study of T cells in Graves' hyperthyroidism and ophthalmopathy. General study results and limits: Model output signaled ophthalmopathy a median around 6.9 months ahead of onset.

For ophthalmopathy patients, the Clinical Activity Score was at least 3 and the NOSPECS grade at least 4; duration was under 3 months. The source material, RNA transcripts, was used to amplify TCR beta CDR3 regions. RT-PCR in the first round (using the HTBI primer set) targeted the TCR CDR3. TCRdb called the multiplex PCR reads again in MiXCR, with one record for every CDR3 protein. The sample lists around 520,000 distinct CDR3 sequences, 24% occurring once. Germline assignment: CDR1 MDHEN and CDR2 SYDVKM. CDR3 length: 18 amino acids. V shed 6 bases, J shed 3 bases, and the junction held 19 bases outside the gene matches. For this clonotype: Its antigen is as yet unknown.

The TCR sequence derives from a woman under 40 with Graves' ophthalmopathy. Sample: blood. The chain is built from TRBV28 and TRBJ2-7; 8 bases align to TRBD2. Here the CDR3 reads CASSSTGSVAGQYYEQYF. In DNA, the CDR3 is TGTGCCAGCAGCTCAACCGGTTCGGTAGCGGGACAATACTACGAGCAGTACTTC.